This record concerns one T cell receptor beta chain sequence. The data derive from a study of CD8 T cells in Susac syndrome. The authors reverse transcribed 0.5 to 1 ug RNA with random hexamers. TCRdb itself ran the immunoSEQ multiplex PCR reads through MiXCR, one entry per CDR3 protein. This table has roughly 250,000 distinct CDR3 sequences, about 95% appearing once. V trimming: 5 bases; J trimming: 8 bases; junction bases outside the gene matches: 9. The CDR3 extends over 14 amino acids. Per the germline V gene, CDR1 is KGHDR and CDR2 is SFDVKD. The TCR comes from a human donor with Susac syndrome. V gene TRBV24-1 combines with J gene TRBJ1-2; 8 nucleotides line up with TRBD1. Sequencing was done on a sample of CD4+ T cells from PBMCs. In DNA form, the CDR3 reads TGTGCCACCAGTGTTTCGGACAGGGAAGGAGGCTACACCTTC. This translates into CATSVSDREGGYTF.